Here is one TCR beta chain with its context. Building of the TCR beta libraries involved iRepertoire HTBI primers and Arm-PCR of CDR3 regions. TCRdb re-called the multiplex PCR reads with MiXCR, one entry per CDR3 protein. The profile shows some 460,000 distinct CDR3 sequences, about 17% of them singletons. These data originate in a study of regulatory T cells in long-lasting Graves disease. Time point here: newly diagnosed GD, antithyroid drugs for less than 3 months. PBMCs provided the RNA from which the TCR library was made. A further study also used this sample, focusing on T cells in Graves' hyperthyroidism and ophthalmopathy.

The sample was peripheral blood mononuclear cells (PBMCs), taken at new diagnosis, from a patient treated with antithyroid drugs. The clonotype originates from a man aged 35 to 55 with Graves disease.

Written as DNA, the CDR3 is TGTGCCAGCAGCTTAGTTTTGGCAGGGAGTGTGGTTGAGCAGTTCTTC. Translating gives CASSLVLAGSVVEQFF. This chain links TRBV7-2 with TRBJ2-1; the D call may be TRBD1 or TRBD2 (5 bases each). This CDR3 is 16 amino acids long. V was cut by 1 base and J by 9 bases, with 19 bases left in between. CDR1 SGHTA and CDR2 FQGNSA come from the germline V gene.